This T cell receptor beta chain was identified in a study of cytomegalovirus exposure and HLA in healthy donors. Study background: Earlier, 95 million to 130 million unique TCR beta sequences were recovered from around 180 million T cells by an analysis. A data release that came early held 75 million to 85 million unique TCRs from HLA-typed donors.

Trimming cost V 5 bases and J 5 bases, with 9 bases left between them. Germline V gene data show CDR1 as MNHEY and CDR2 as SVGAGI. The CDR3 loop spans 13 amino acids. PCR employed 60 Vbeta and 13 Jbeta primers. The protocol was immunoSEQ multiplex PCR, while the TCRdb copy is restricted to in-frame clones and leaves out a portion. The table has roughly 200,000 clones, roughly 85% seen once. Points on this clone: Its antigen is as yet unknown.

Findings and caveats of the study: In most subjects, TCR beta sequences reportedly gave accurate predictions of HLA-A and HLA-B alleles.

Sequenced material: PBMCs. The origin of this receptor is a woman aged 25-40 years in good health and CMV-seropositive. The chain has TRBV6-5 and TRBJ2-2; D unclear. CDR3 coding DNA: TGTGCCAGCAGTCGACACGTTACCGGGGAGCTGTTTTTT. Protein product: CASSRHVTGELFF.